Sequencing of this T cell receptor beta chain was carried out in a study of Ad26.COV2.S vaccination and SARS-CoV-2 variants. Treatment described: 19 received Ad26.COV2.S at low or high dose, single or two shots; 5 received placebo; per-sample allocation not given. Each sample was drawn 63 days after the first injection (of vaccine or placebo). Turning to this clone: Its antigen is unknown.

Repertoires were generated with immunoSEQ multiplex PCR, while TCRdb's copy carries only in-frame clones and drops some. The profile shows some 320,000 clones, around 83% of them singletons. Broader study findings: For non-spike TCRs, breadth in vaccine recipients resembled that in placebo recipients. Following vaccination, spike-specific CD8+ and CD4+ T cell responses reportedly exhibited substantial breadth.

Sequencing was performed on peripheral blood, taken in a trial of Ad26.COV2.S vaccine versus placebo. The TCR originated in a person between 18 and 65 years old who received the Ad26.COV2.S COVID-19 vaccine or a placebo.

Here the CDR3 DNA reads TGTGCCAGCAGCACTGACCCGACAGGGATTGTATACAATGAGCAGTTCTTC. This encodes CASSTDPTGIVYNEQFF. This chain links TRBV9 with TRBJ2-1, with TRBD1 identical over 7 bases. The junction had 14 bases not matched to a gene; V was cut back by 4 bases and J by 4 bases. Germline CDR1 SGDLS, CDR2 YYNGEE. The CDR3 runs 17 residues.